Shown below are 29 T cell receptor beta chains from a single sample sequenced in a study of siplizumab effects on memory and regulatory T cells (dated by TCRdb to between 2018 and 2021). The library came from the immunoSEQ multiplex PCR assay. As stored in TCRdb, this immuneACCESS dataset retains in-frame rearrangements with V and J assigned. A fraction of the clones does not appear; measured against another copy, unresolved V genes explain less than half of the discrepancy, and the remainder lacks a known reason. A total of 100,000 or so clones appear in this sample, about 93% of them only once. The ten most abundant clones make up about 1.4% of the sample. The sample taken for sequencing was non-Treg CD4+ T cells sorted from blood. Reading the label with the study, this specimen's cell subset or site is: FACS-sorted unstimulated CD4+ non-regulatory T cells. The receptors shown here come from a human donor in good health.

J is TRBJ1-5 and V is TRBV7-8, with TRBD1 as a possible D gene (6 bases). This CDR3 contains 17 residues. Germline CDR1 is SGHVS and CDR2 is FQNEAQ. V gave up 3 bases and J gave up 6 bases, with 21 bases separating them. CDR3 sequence (DNA): TGTGCCAGCAGCTTGAAACCCGGGACTACAGGGAGTCAGCCCCAGCATTTT. Protein: CASSLKPGTTGSQPQHF. The full variable domain, in which reference TRBV7-8 and TRBJ1-5 provide the parts outside the CDR3, is GAGVSQSPRYKVAKRGQDVALRCDPISGHVSLFWYQQALGQGPEFLTYFQNEAQLDKSGLPSDRFFAERPEGSVSTLKIQRTQQEDSAVYLCASSLKPGTTGSQPQHFGDGTRLSIL.

CDR3 region: CASSWAGQSSGNTIYF. In DNA, the CDR3 is TGTGCCAGCAGCTGGGCGGGACAGTCCTCTGGAAACACCATATATTTT. The chain links TRBV11-2 to TRBJ1-3, with 7 bases fitting TRBD1. V trimming: 4 bases; J trimming: 0 bases; junction bases outside the gene matches: 6. Germline assignment: CDR1 SGHAT and CDR2 FQNNGV. The CDR3 is 16 residues long.

The chain has TRBV6-1 and TRBJ2-1, with 8 bases aligning to TRBD1. The germline gives CDR1 MNHNS, CDR2 SASEGT. J lost 4 bases, V lost 9 bases, and 11 bases had no gene match. The CDR3 runs 15 residues. The CDR3 DNA is TGTGCCAGTCTCAGGGGGCCAGGGGGATACAATGAGCAGTTCTTC. This gives the protein CASLRGPGGYNEQFF.

V is TRBV30 and J is TRBJ1-2, with D possibly matching TRBD1 (5 bases). Germline assignment: CDR1 GTSNPN and CDR2 SVGIG (reference sequence). V was trimmed by 1 base and J by 2 bases, leaving 8 bases between them. The CDR3 contains 13 residues. The CDR3 region is CAWSAGINYGYTF. Here the CDR3 DNA reads TGTGCCTGGAGTGCAGGGATAAACTATGGCTACACCTTC.

This chain joins TRBV18 and TRBJ2-3; a possible D gene is TRBD1 (5 bases). Germline V gene data show CDR1 as KGHSH and CDR2 as LQKENI. This CDR3 is 14 amino acids long. V gave up 3 bases and J gave up 6 bases, with 13 bases separating them. Written as DNA, the CDR3 is TGTGCCAGCTCACCTAGTAGGGGTCGGGATACGCAGTATTTT. Translated, it gives CASSPSRGRDTQYF.

The V call is TRBV9, the J call TRBJ2-7; 12 bases map to TRBD2. CDR3 size: 15 residues. The germline CDR1 and CDR2 sequences are SGDLS and YYNGEE. V shed 3 bases, J shed 6 bases, and the junction held 7 bases outside the gene matches. The CDR3 coding sequence is TGTGCCAGCAGCGCCCCTAGCGGGAGGGCGGCCGAGCAGTACTTC. This sequence encodes CASSAPSGRAAEQYF.

This chain links TRBV7-2 with TRBJ2-2, with D possibly matching TRBD2 (6 bases). V gave up 2 bases and J gave up 8 bases, with 12 bases separating them. Germline loops: CDR1 SGHTA, CDR2 FQGNSA. The CDR3 loop spans 14 amino acids. Here the CDR3 DNA reads TGTGCCAGCAGCTTAATCAGGCGGGGAGGGGAGCTGTTTTTT. This gives the protein CASSLIRRGGELFF.

This rearrangement joins TRBV7-2 to TRBJ1-5; no clear D gene. The CDR3 spans 15 residues. Per germline, CDR1 SGHTA and CDR2 FQGNSA. Trimming shortened V by 7 bases and J by 8 bases, and 21 bases separated the two germline ends. The CDR3 nucleotides are TGTGCCAGCACCAACCCGGGGAGGGATGGGAAGCCCCAGCATTTT. This encodes CASTNPGRDGKPQHF.

This chain connects TRBV5-1 to TRBJ2-1; no clear D. CDR1 is SGHRS and CDR2 is YFSETQ in the germline V gene. This CDR3 spans 15 amino acids. V was cut by 0 bases and J by 5 bases, with 12 bases left in between. The CDR3 nucleotides are TGCGCCAGCAGCTTGGCCCAGCCGGAAGACAATGAGCAGTTCTTC. It codes for CASSLAQPEDNEQFF.

This chain joins TRBV27 and TRBJ2-7; 9 nucleotides line up with TRBD2. CDR3 length: 15 residues. Trimming took 3 bases from V and 1 from J; bases not matched to a gene: 4. Germline V gene sequence: CDR1 MNHEY, CDR2 SMNVEV (reference sequence). DNA of the CDR3: TGTGCCAGCAGTTTGTCGACTAGCGGATCCTACGAGCAGTACTTC. Protein product: CASSLSTSGSYEQYF.

The chain couples TRBV5-1 to TRBJ1-3; D unresolved. Deletions cut 5 bases from V and 9 bases from J, with 21 bases between. The germline gives CDR1 SGHRS, CDR2 YFSETQ. This CDR3 spans 15 amino acids. DNA for the CDR3: TGCGCCAGCAGTTTGACCGGTCCTACTTTGGGCACCATATATTTT. This codes for CASSLTGPTLGTIYF.

This sequence joins TRBV6-5 and TRBJ1-1; D unclear. Germline V lookup: CDR1 MNHEY, CDR2 SVGAGI. V lost 6 bases and J 2 bases, leaving 13 bases between the germline ends. The CDR3 spans 14 residues. As DNA, the CDR3 is TGTGCCAGCAGGTCTGGGCGCCGTAACACTGAAGCTTTCTTT. Residues: CASRSGRRNTEAFF.

The V call is TRBV2, the J call TRBJ2-5; no firm D call. The CDR3 spans 14 residues. Per the germline V gene, CDR1 is SNHLY and CDR2 is FYNNEI. The V and J ends lost 8 bases and 0 bases respectively, with 13 bases between them. CDR3 in amino acids: CASGGRQNQETQYF. DNA for the CDR3: TGTGCCAGCGGTGGAAGGCAGAACCAAGAGACCCAGTACTTC.

This clone was detected once. Likely a read error: the CDR3 ends without its conserved phenylalanine or tryptophan. The DNA is omitted, as the CDR3 cannot be located on it reliably, and the CDR3 follows TCRdb's listing. The CDR3 protein is CASSVPPGLAGLN. This chain joins TRBV9 and TRBJ2-7; whether TRBD2, the table's D call, matches the DNA was not checked. Germline values: CDR1 SGDLS, CDR2 YYNGEE. The length of the CDR3 is 13 amino acids, counting both ends.

The chain links TRBV30 to TRBJ2-3; D might be TRBD1 or TRBD2, each matching 5 bases. Germline V CDR1 and CDR2: GTSNPN, SVGIG (reference sequence). The CDR3 has 13 amino acids. Deletions cut 7 bases from V and 4 bases from J, with 15 bases between. The DNA for the CDR3 is TGTGCCTTCGGCCCTTGGGGACCAGATACGCAGTATTTT. Translating it yields CAFGPWGPDTQYF.

The rearrangement joins TRBV11-2 to TRBJ2-7, with 9 bases that match TRBD2. Germline CDR1 SGHAT, CDR2 FQNNGV. The V segment lost 6 bases and the J segment 2 bases; nucleotides outside the gene matches: 11. The CDR3 is 16 amino acids. The CDR3 sequence: CASRSTKSGRPYEQYF. As DNA, the CDR3 is TGTGCCAGCAGATCTACGAAAAGCGGGAGGCCCTACGAGCAGTACTTC.

The genes are TRBV5-1 and TRBJ2-3; 7 bases match TRBD2. The CDR3 totals 15 residues. Germline CDR1 SGHRS, CDR2 YFSETQ. V gave up 5 bases and J gave up 1 base; unmatched junction bases: 7. DNA for the CDR3: TGCGCCAGCAGTACGCTAGCGGACCGCACAGATACGCAGTATTTT. Amino acid sequence: CASSTLADRTDTQYF.

V usage is TRBV27 and J usage is TRBJ1-5; the D gene is possibly TRBD1 (5 bases). Trimming removed 3 bases at V and 0 bases at J, with 12 bases between. This CDR3 is built from 16 residues. Germline lookup yields CDR1 MNHEY and CDR2 SMNVEV (reference sequence). The CDR3: CASSFGGMGSNQPQHF. The CDR3 bases are TGTGCCAGCAGTTTCGGGGGGATGGGTAGCAATCAGCCCCAGCATTTT.

The chain is built from TRBV2 and TRBJ2-3; D is undetermined. Trimming shortened V by 7 bases and J by 6 bases, and 14 bases separated the two germline ends. Germline loops: CDR1 SNHLY, CDR2 FYNNEI. The CDR3 spans 13 residues. The CDR3 loop is CASKGQTIDTQYF. CDR3 in DNA: TGTGCCAGCAAGGGTCAGACAATTGATACGCAGTATTTT.

This chain connects TRBV28 to TRBJ1-4, with D unclear. Germline CDR1 MDHEN, CDR2 SYDVKM. The V gene lost 2 bases and the J gene lost 0 bases, with 16 bases spanning the gap. The CDR3 totals 18 residues. CDR3 in DNA: TGTGCCAGCAGTTTAATCGGGTATCAGGAAACAACTAATGAAAAACTGTTTTTT. Translating it yields CASSLIGYQETTNEKLFF.

The chain links TRBV4-1 to TRBJ2-2, with 16 bases fitting TRBD2. This CDR3 has 17 amino acids. CDR1 and CDR2 (germline): MGHRA, YSYEKL. V lost 2 bases to trimming and J lost 5 bases; unmatched junction nucleotides: 2. The CDR3 DNA follows: TGCGCCAGCAGCCAATTGGGACTAGCGGGAGGGACCGGGGAGCTGTTTTTT. It yields the protein CASSQLGLAGGTGELFF.

This chain uses TRBV18 with TRBJ2-1; possibly TRBD2 for D (6 bases). V lost 2 bases and J lost 12, with 17 bases in between. CDR3 length: 14 amino acids. Germline V gene sequence: CDR1 KGHSH, CDR2 LQKENI. This CDR3 reads CASSPIRGEWGQFF. CDR3 sequence (DNA): TGTGCCAGCTCACCAATACGCGGGGAATGGGGGCAGTTCTTC. The entire variable domain, with the rest obtained from reference TRBV18 and TRBJ2-1, is as follows: NAGVMQNPRHLVRRRGQEARLRCSPMKGHSHVYWYRQLPEEGLKFMVYLQKENIIDESGMPKERFSAEFPKEGPSILRIQQVVRGDSAAYFCASSPIRGEWGQFFGPGTRLTVL.

The J gene is TRBJ2-7, the V gene TRBV19; unclear D gene. Germline V gene lookup returns CDR1 LNHDA and CDR2 SQIVND (reference sequence). Trimming pared 4 bases from V and 10 bases from J, leaving 23 bases between. The CDR3 loop spans 15 amino acids. This CDR3 is CASSNSGTRRGSQYF. Here the CDR3 DNA reads TGTGCCAGTAGTAACTCCGGAACCCGCCGCGGATCCCAGTACTTC.

The V and J genes are TRBV28 and TRBJ1-5, with a possible D match to TRBD1 (6 bases). CDR3 size: 15 residues. Germline V CDR1 and CDR2: MDHEN, SYDVKM. V dropped 7 bases and J dropped 0 bases, with 13 bases sitting between them. The CDR3 DNA follows: TGTGCCAGCACCCCCGACAGGTATAGCAATCAGCCCCAGCATTTT. Amino acid sequence: CASTPDRYSNQPQHF.

The chain uses TRBV11-2 and TRBJ2-7; 8 nucleotides line up with TRBD1. The germline CDR1 and CDR2 sequences are SGHAT and FQNNGV. The V gene end was trimmed by 5 bases and the J gene end by 6 bases; junction bases not matched to a gene: 18. The CDR3 loop spans 17 amino acids. CDR3 residues: CASSPRLDRDGECEQYF. The CDR3 nucleotides read TGTGCCAGCAGCCCGAGACTGGACAGGGACGGGGAGTGCGAGCAGTACTTC.

The rearrangement links TRBV28 to TRBJ2-7; the D is unclear. The CDR3 is made up of 13 amino acids. Trimming shortened V by 2 bases and J by 5 bases, and 10 bases separated the two germline ends. Looked up from germline, CDR1 is MDHEN and CDR2 is SYDVKM. The CDR3 region is CASSLGLINEQYF. In DNA, the CDR3 is TGTGCCAGCAGTTTAGGGCTCATCAACGAGCAGTACTTC.

The chain is built from TRBV5-6 and TRBJ1-1; possibly TRBD1 for D (5 bases). CDR3 size: 14 residues. Germline loops: CDR1 SGHDT, CDR2 YYEEEE. Deletions cut 1 base from V and 4 bases from J, with 11 bases between. The CDR3 DNA follows: TGTGCCAGCAGCTTGCCAACAGGAGGCACTGAAGCTTTCTTT. It translates to CASSLPTGGTEAFF.

V usage is TRBV12-5 and J usage is TRBJ1-1; no firm D call. Germline assignment: CDR1 LGHNT and CDR2 FRNRAP. The V end lost 1 base, the J end lost 4 bases, and 7 bases lay between the germline ends. The CDR3 has 13 residues. CDR3 DNA: TGTGCTAGTGGTTTGGGGGAACGCACTGAAGCTTTCTTT. Translating it yields CASGLGERTEAFF.

This clone has only one observation. The chain employs TRBV15 and TRBJ2-4, with TRBD1 matching over 7 bases. Per germline, CDR1 LNHNV and CDR2 YYDKDF (reference sequence). This CDR3 has 17 residues. V shed 1 base and J 0 bases; nucleotides not matched to a gene: 6. DNA of the CDR3: TGTGCCACCAGCAGAGTACGGGACAGAATAGCCAAAAACATTCAGTACTTC. This sequence encodes CATSRVRDRIAKNIQYF.